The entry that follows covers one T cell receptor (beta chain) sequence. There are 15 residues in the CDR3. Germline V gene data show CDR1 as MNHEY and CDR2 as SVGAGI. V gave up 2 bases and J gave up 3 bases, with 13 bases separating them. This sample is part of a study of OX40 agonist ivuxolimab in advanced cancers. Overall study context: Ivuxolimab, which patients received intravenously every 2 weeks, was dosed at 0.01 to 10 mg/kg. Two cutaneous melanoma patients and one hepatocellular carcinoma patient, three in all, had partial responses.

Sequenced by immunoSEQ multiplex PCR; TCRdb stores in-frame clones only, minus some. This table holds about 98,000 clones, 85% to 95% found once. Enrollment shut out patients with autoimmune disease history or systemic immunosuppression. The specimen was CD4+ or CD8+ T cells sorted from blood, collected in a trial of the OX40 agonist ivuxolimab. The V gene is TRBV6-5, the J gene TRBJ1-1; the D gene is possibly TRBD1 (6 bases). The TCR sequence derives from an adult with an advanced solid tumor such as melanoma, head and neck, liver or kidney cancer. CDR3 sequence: CASSYPSTGDTEAFF. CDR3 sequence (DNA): TGTGCCAGCAGTTACCCATCGACAGGAGACACTGAAGCTTTCTTT.